Listed here is a single TCR beta chain. The antigen is undetermined. Primers for the PCR totalled 60 Vbeta and 13 Jbeta. Clones were sequenced by immunoSEQ multiplex PCR, and TCRdb holds only the in-frame ones, with some missing. The data contain around 71,000 clones, around 72% of them singletons. This record comes from a study of cytomegalovirus exposure and HLA in healthy donors. Study results and limitations: It was likely that a cluster of highly shared sequence variants was a sequencing artifact.

Deletions cut 5 bases from V and 4 bases from J, with 18 bases between. Germline lookup yields CDR1 SEHNR and CDR2 FQNEAQ (reference sequence). This CDR3 contains 15 residues. The sequenced sample was PBMCs. The chain recombines TRBV7-9 with TRBJ2-7, with D perhaps matching TRBD2 (6 bases). This sequence was found in a male donor in good health and CMV-seropositive. DNA of the CDR3: TGTGCCAGCAGCCGACTACCGGGACTGTCATACGAGCAGTACTTC. Translation gives CASSRLPGLSYEQYF.